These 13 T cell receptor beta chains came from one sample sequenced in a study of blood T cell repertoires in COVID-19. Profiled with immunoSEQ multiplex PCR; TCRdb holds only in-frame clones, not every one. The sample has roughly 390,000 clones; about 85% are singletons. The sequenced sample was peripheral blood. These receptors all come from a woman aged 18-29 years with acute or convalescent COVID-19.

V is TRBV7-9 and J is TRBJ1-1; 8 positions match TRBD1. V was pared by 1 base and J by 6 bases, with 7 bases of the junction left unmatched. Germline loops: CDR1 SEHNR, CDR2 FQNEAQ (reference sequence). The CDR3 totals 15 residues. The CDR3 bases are TGTGCCAGCAGCTTAGAAGGACAGGGCAACCCTGAAGCTTTCTTT. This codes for CASSLEGQGNPEAFF.

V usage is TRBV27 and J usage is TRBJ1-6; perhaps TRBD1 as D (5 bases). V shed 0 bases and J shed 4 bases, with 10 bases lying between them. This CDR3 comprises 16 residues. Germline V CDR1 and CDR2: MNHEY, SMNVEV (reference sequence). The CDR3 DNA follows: TGTGCCAGCAGTTTATCGATCCCAGGGTATAATTCACCCCTCCACTTT. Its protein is CASSLSIPGYNSPLHF.

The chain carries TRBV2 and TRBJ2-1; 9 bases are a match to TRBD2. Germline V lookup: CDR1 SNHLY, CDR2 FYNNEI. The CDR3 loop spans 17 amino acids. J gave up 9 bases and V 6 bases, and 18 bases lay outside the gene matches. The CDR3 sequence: CASREDSRTSVDSEQFF. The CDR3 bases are TGTGCCAGCAGAGAGGACTCCCGGACTAGCGTCGACAGTGAGCAGTTCTTC.

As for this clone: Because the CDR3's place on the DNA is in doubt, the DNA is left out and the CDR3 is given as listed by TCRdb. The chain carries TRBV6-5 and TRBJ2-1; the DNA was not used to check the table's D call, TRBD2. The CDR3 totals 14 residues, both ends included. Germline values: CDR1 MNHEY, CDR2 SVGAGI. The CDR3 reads CASSTSTGYNEQFF.

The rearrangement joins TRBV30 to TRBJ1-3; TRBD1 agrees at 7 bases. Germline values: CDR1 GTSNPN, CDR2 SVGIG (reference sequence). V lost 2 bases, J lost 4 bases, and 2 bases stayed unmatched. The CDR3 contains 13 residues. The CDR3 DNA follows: TGTGCCTGGAGTCCAGGGGGGGGAAACACCATATATTTT. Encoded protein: CAWSPGGGNTIYF. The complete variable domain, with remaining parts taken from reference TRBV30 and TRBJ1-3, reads SQTIHQWPATLVQPVGSPLSLECTVEGTSNPNLYWYRQAAGRGLQLLFYSVGIGQISSEVPQNLSASRPQDRQFILSSKKLLLSDSGFYLCAWSPGGGNTIYFGEGSWLTVV.

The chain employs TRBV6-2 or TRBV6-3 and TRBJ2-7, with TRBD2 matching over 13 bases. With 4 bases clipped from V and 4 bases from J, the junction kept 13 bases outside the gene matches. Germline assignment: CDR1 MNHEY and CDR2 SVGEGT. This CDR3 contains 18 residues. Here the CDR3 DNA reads TGTGCCAGCAGTTTTTGTCCGACTAGCGGGAGGCTACTGTACGAGCAGTACTTC. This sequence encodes CASSFCPTSGRLLYEQYF.

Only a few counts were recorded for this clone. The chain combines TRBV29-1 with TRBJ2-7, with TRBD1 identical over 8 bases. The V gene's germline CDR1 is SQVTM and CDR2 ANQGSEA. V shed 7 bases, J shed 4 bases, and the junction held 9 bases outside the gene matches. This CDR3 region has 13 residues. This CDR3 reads CSGTQGARYEQYF. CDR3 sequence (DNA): TGCAGCGGTACCCAGGGGGCGCGTTACGAGCAGTACTTC.

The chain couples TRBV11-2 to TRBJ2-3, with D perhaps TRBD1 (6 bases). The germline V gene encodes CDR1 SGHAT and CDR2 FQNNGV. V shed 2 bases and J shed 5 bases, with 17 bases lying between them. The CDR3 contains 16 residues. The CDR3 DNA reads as TGTGCCAGCAGCTTATCCAGGGGTCAGAAATTAGATACGCAGTATTTT. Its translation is CASSLSRGQKLDTQYF. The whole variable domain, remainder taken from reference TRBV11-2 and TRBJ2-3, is EAGVAQSPRYKIIEKRQSVAFWCNPISGHATLYWYQQILGQGPKLLIQFQNNGVVDDSQLPKDRFSAERLKGVDSTLKIQPAKLEDSAVYLCASSLSRGQKLDTQYFGPGTRLTVL.

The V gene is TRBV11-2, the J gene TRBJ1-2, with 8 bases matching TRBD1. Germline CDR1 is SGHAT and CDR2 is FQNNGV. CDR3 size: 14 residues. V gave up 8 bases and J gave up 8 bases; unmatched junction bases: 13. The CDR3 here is CASGPLRTGPGYTF. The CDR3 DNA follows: TGTGCCAGCGGACCCCTAAGGACAGGGCCGGGCTACACCTTC.

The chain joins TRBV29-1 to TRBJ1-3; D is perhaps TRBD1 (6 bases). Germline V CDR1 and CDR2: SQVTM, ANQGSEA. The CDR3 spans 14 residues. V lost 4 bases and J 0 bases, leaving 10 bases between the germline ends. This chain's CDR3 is CSVVKGDSGNTIYF. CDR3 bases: TGCAGCGTTGTTAAGGGGGACTCTGGAAACACCATATATTTT.

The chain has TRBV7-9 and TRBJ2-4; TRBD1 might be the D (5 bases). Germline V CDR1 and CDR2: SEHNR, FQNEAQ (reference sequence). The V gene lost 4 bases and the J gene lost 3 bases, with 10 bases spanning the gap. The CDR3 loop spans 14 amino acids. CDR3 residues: CASSSDRYKNIQYF. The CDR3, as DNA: TGTGCCAGCAGCTCCGACAGATACAAAAACATTCAGTACTTC.

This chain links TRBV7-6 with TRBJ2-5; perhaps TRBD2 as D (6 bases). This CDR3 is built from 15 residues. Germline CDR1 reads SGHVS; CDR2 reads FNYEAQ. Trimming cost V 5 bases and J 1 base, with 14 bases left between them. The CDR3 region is CASSPSGGSQETQYF. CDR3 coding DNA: TGTGCCAGCAGCCCTTCCGGGGGTAGCCAAGAGACCCAGTACTTC.

The CDR3 sequence is CASSLDINEQFF. CDR3 sequence (DNA): TGTGCCAGCAGTTTGGACATCAATGAGCAGTTCTTC. This rearrangement joins TRBV7-9 to TRBJ2-1; maybe TRBD1 (5 bases). The V end was cut by 6 bases, the J end by 6 bases, with 9 bases between. The CDR3 runs to 12 residues. Looked up from germline, CDR1 is SEHNR and CDR2 is FQNEAQ (reference sequence).